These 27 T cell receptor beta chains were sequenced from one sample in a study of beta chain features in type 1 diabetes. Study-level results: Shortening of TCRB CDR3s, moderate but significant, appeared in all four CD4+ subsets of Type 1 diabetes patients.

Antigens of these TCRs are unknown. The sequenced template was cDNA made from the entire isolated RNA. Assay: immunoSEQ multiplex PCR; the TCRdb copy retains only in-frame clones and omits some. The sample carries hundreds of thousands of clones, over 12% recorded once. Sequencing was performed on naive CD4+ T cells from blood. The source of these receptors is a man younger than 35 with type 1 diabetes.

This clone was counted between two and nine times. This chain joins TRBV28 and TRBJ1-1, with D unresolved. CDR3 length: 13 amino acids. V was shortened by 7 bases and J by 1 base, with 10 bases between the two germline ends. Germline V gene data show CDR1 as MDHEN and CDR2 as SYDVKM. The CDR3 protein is CASTAPQNTEAFF. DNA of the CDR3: TGTGCCAGCACAGCACCTCAGAACACTGAAGCTTTCTTT.

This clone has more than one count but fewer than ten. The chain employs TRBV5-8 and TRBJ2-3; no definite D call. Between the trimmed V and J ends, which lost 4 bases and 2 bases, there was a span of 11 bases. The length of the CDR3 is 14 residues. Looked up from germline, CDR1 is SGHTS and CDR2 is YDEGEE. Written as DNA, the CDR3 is TGTGCCAGCAGCCCCTTGACCCTCACAGATACGCAGTATTTT. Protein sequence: CASSPLTLTDTQYF.

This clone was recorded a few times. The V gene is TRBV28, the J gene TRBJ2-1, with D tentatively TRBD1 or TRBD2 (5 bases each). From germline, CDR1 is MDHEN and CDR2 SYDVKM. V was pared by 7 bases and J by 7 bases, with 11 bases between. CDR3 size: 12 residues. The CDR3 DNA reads TGTGCCAGCAAAAGGGACGGGAATGAGCAGTTCTTC. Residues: CASKRDGNEQFF.

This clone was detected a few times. The CDR3 loop is CASSVGDIWGTEAFF. The CDR3, as DNA: TGTGCCAGCAGCGTAGGGGACATTTGGGGCACTGAAGCTTTCTTT. V is TRBV9 and J is TRBJ1-1; D perhaps matches TRBD1 (6 bases). The length of the CDR3 is 15 residues. The V gene lost 0 bases and the J gene lost 4 bases, with 13 bases spanning the gap. Germline assignment: CDR1 SGDLS and CDR2 YYNGEE.

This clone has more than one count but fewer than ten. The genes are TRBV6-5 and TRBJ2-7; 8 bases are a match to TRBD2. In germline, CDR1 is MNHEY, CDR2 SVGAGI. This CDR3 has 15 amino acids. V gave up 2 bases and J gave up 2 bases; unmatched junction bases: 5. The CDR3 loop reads CASSYHSGSAYEQYF. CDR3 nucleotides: TGTGCCAGCAGTTACCACAGCGGGAGCGCCTACGAGCAGTACTTC.

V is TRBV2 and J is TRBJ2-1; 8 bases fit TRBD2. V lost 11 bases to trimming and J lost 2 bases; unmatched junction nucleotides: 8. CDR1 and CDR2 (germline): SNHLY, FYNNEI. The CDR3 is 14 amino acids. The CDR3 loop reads CAGSTGGTYNEQFF. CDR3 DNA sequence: TGTGCCGGCTCAACGGGGGGGACCTACAATGAGCAGTTCTTC.

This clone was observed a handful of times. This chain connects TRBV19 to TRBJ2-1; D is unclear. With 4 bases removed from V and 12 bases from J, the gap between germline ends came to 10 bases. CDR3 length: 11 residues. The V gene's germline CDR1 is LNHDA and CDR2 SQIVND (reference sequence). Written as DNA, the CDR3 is TGTGCCAGTAGTAATCCGGGCCCGCAGTTCTTC. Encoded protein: CASSNPGPQFF.

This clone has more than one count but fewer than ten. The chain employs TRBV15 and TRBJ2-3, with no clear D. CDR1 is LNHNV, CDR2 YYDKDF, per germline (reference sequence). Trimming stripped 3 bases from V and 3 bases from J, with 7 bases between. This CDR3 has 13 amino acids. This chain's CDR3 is CATSRAGTDTQYF. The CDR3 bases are TGTGCCACCAGCAGGGCCGGGACAGATACGCAGTATTTT.

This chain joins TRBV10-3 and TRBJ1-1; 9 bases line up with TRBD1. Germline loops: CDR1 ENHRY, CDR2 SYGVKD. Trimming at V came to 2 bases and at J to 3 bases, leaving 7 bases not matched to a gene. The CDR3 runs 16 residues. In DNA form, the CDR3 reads TGTGCCATCAGTGAGCCCGGGACAGGGACGGACACTGAAGCTTTCTTT. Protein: CAISEPGTGTDTEAFF.

The DNA of the CDR3 is TGCGCCAGCAGCCCGGACGGGGAGGGGAGTCAGCCCCAGCATTTT. Its translation: CASSPDGEGSQPQHF. The chain employs TRBV5-1 and TRBJ1-5, with a weak D call TRBD1 (5 bases). The CDR3 sequence is 15 residues long. The germline CDR1 and CDR2 sequences are SGHRS and YFSETQ. V dropped 4 bases and J dropped 6 bases, with 17 bases sitting between them.

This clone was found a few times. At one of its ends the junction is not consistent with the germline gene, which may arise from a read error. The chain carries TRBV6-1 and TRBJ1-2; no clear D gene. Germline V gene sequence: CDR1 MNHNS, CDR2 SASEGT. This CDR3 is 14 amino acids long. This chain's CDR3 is CATSPGWDNYGYTF. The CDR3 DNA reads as TGTGCCACCAGTCCCGGGTGGGATAACTATGGCTACACCTTC.

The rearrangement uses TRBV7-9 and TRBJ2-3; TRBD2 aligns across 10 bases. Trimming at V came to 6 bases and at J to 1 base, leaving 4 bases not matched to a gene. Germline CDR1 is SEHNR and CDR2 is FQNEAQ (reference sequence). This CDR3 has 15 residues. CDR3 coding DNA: TGTGCCAGCAGTTACGGACTAGCGGGCACAGATACGCAGTATTTT. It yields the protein CASSYGLAGTDTQYF.

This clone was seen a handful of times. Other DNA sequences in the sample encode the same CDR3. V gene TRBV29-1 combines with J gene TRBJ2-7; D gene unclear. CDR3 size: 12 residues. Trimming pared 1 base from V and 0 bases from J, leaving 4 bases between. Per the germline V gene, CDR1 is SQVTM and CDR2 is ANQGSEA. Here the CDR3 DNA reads TGCAGCGTTGAAGGCAGCTCCTACGAGCAGTACTTC. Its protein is CSVEGSSYEQYF.

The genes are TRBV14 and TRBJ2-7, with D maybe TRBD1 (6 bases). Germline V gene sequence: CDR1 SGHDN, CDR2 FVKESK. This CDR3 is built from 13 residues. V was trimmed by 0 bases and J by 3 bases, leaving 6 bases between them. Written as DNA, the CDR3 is TGTGCCAGCAGCCAAGAGGACAGCTACGAGCAGTACTTC. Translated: CASSQEDSYEQYF.

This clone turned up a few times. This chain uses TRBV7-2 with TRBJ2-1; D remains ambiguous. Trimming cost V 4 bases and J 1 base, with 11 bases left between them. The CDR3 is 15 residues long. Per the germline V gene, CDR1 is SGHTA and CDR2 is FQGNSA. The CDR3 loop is CASSSLGGSYNEQFF. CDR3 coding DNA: TGTGCCAGCAGCTCTTTGGGCGGTTCCTACAATGAGCAGTTCTTC. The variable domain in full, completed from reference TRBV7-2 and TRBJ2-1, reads GAGVSQSPSNKVTEKGKDVELRCDPISGHTALYWYRQSLGQGLEFLIYFQGNSAPDKSGLPSDRFSAERTGGSVSTLTIQRTQQEDSAVYLCASSSLGGSYNEQFFGPGTRLTVL.

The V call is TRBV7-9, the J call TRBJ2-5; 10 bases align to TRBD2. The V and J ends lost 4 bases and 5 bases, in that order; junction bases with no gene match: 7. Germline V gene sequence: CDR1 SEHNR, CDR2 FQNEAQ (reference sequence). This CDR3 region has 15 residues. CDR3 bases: TGTGCCAGCAGCTCCAAGCGGGGGGGCTGGGAGACCCAGTACTTC. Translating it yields CASSSKRGGWETQYF. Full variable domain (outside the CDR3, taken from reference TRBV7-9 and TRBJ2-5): DTGVSQNPRHKITKRGQNVTFRCDPISEHNRLYWYRQTLGQGPEFLTYFQNEAQLEKSRLLSDRFSAERPKGSFSTLEIQRTEQGDSAMYLCASSSKRGGWETQYFGPGTRLLVL.

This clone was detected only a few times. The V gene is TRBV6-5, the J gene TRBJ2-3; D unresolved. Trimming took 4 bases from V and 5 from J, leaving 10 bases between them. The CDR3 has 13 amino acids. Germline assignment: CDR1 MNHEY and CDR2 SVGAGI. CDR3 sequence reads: CASSSPSGDTQYF. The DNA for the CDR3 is TGTGCCAGCAGTTCCCCCTCTGGAGATACGCAGTATTTT.

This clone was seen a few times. The CDR3 region has the DNA TGTGCCAGCAGCCAAGTGCCCGGGGGTAATGTTGAAGCTTTCTTT. Translated, it gives CASSQVPGGNVEAFF. The rearrangement joins TRBV14 to TRBJ1-1; weak D call: TRBD1 (5 bases). Germline CDR1 reads SGHDN; CDR2 reads FVKESK. The CDR3 contains 15 residues. The V end was cut by 1 base, the J end by 7 bases, with 16 bases between.

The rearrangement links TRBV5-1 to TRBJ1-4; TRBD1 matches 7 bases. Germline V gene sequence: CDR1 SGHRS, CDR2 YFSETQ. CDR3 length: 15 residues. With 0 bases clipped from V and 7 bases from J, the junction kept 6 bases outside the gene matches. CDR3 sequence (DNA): TGCGCCAGCAGCTTGGAAGGGGGCGATGTTGAAAAACTGTTTTTT. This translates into CASSLEGGDVEKLFF.

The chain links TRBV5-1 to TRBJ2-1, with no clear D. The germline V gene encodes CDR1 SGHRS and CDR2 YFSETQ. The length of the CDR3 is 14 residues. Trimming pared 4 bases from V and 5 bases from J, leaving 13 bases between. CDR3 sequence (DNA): TGCGCCAGCAGCGAGACCGGGCCTAACAATGAGCAGTTCTTC. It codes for CASSETGPNNEQFF.

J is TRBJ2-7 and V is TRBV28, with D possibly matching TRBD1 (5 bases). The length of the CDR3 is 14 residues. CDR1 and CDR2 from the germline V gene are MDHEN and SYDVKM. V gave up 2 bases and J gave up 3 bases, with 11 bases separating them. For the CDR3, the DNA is TGTGCCAGCAGTTTAGCCGATACAGGCTACGAGCAGTACTTC. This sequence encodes CASSLADTGYEQYF.

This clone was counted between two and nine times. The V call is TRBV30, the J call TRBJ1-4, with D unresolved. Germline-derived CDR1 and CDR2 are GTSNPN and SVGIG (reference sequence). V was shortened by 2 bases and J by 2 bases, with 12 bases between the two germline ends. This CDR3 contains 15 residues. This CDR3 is CAWSRLEGTNEKLFF. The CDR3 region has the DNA TGTGCCTGGAGTCGGTTGGAAGGGACTAATGAAAAACTGTTTTTT.

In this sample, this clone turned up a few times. CDR3 DNA: TGTGCCAGCTCACCGTTACAGACGCTACACACCGGGGAGCTGTTTTTT. It yields the protein CASSPLQTLHTGELFF. The rearrangement links TRBV18 to TRBJ2-2; D is ambiguous. The CDR3 is made up of 16 amino acids. Deletions cut 3 bases from V and 3 bases from J, with 14 bases between. CDR1 is KGHSH, CDR2 LQKENI, per germline.

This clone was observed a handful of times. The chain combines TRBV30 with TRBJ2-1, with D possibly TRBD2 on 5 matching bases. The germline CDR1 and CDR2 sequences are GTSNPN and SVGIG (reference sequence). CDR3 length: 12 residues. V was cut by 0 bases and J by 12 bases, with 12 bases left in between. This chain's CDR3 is CAWSVTGKRQFF. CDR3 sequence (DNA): TGTGCCTGGAGTGTAACCGGGAAACGGCAGTTCTTC.

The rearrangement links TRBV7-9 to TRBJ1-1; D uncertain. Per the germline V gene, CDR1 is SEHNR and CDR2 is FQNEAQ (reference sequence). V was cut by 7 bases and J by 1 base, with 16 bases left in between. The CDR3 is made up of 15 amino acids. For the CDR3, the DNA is TGTGCCAGCAACCCTCTCAGAGAAAAGAACACTGAAGCTTTCTTT. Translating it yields CASNPLREKNTEAFF.

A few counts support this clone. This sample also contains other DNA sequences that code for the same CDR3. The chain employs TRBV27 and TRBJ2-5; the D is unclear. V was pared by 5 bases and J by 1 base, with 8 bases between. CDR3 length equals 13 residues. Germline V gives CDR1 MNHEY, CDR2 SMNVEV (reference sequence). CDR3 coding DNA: TGTGCCAGCAGTCCTTTGTTCCAAGAGACCCAGTACTTC. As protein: CASSPLFQETQYF.

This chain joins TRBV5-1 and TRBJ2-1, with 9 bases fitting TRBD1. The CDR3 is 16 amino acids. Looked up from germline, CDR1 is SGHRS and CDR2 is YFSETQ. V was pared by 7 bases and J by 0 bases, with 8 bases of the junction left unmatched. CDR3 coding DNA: TGCGCCAGCCGTCCCGGGACAGGGCACTCCTACAATGAGCAGTTCTTC. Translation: CASRPGTGHSYNEQFF.